Sequencing of this TCR beta chain was carried out in a study of tissue T cells after allogeneic stem cell transplantation. Time point noted: mouse harvest day 7 after allogeneic transplant. Each mouse received 10^7 T-cell-depleted marrow cells plus 10^6 splenic CD5+ T cells by tail vein. Tissues came from B6→BALB/c major-mismatch GVHD mice at day 7 or 14. Here immunoSEQ multiplex PCR was the method, and the copy in TCRdb shows in-frame clones only, minus some. The data show thousands of clones, with 35% to 50% seen just once and about 2% held by the top ten. General study findings and limits: Motif-based clustering found tissue-specific repertoire signatures shared across patients, though few clones were shared. Tissue-detected TCR repertoire was only partly captured by blood and spleen T cells. Within patients, tissue anatomy strongly shaped TCR repertoire composition.

This clone was detected only a few times. Its antigen is undetermined. The gene names here belong to mouse. This TCR derives from a female BALB/c mouse given C57BL/6 T cells with graft-versus-host disease after an allogeneic hematopoietic cell transplant. The sequenced sample was skin.

The CDR3 protein is CASSPTGGRAEQFF. The covered CDR3 bases are TGTGCCAGCAGTCCGACTGGGGGGAGGGCTGAGCAGTTC. This chain links TRBV26 with TRBJ2-1, with TRBD2 matching over 10 bases. The read ends 1 residue early relative to the CDR3; the germline J gene fills the gap. CDR1 and CDR2 (germline): KGHPV, FQNQEV (reference sequence). The CDR3 covers 14 residues. Trimming cost V 4 bases and J 7 bases; bases outside gene matches: 4. Full variable domain (missing parts from reference TRBV26 and TRBJ2-1): NSKVIQTPRYLVKGQGQKAKMRCIPEKGHPVVFWYQQNKNNEFKFLINFQNQEVLQQIDMTEKRFSAECPSNSPCSLEIQSSEAGDSALYLCASSPTGGRAEQFFGPGTRLTVL.